This is a list of T cell receptor beta chains from one sample in a study of T cell clusters in autoimmune cytopenias. TCRdb re-called the multiplex PCR reads, yielding one record per CDR3 amino acid sequence without DNA. The repertoire table contains 8,000 to 8,500 distinct CDR3 sequences. Sequenced material: peripheral blood. These receptors originate from a human donor with an autoimmune cytopenia or autoimmune hepatitis (not recorded which). CDR3s include the opening cysteine and the closing phenylalanine or tryptophan. Expanded clones are given a class, and other clones once, few, many or no size at all.

size	V	J	CDR3
.	TRBV7-9	TRBJ1-3	CASSPTGTGNTIYF
.	TRBV30	TRBJ1-1	CAWSTQSNTEAFF
.	TRBV19	TRBJ1-5	CASSPFRGQSNQPQHF
.	TRBV14	TRBJ2-5	CASIQGRAGGQKTQYF
.	TRBV4-1	TRBJ2-1	CASSQGLLRRSLYNEQFF
medium-sized	TRBV30	TRBJ1-4	CAWSATTGLGEKLFF
.	TRBV10-3	TRBJ1-1	CAISDGKENTEAFF
.	TRBV6-2/TRBV6-3	TRBJ2-1	CASSAWTSGRGVQSFF
.	TRBV20-1	TRBJ1-1	CSARFTGTVNTEAFF
.	TRBV27	TRBJ2-1	CASSPGGMFGEQFF
medium-sized	TRBV19	TRBJ1-3	CASSTLSGNTIYF
.	TRBV13	TRBJ1-1	CASSPRGGSEAEAFF
.	TRBV13	TRBJ2-2	CASSLGQGAGELFF
medium-sized	TRBV29-1	TRBJ2-2	CSVVLAGGSNTGELFF
medium-sized	TRBV30	TRBJ2-2	CAWSPGLAGGIAGELFF
medium-sized	TRBV29-1	TRBJ2-1	CSVAGSYNEQFF
.	TRBV5-6	TRBJ2-1	CASSTKRVYNEQFF
.	TRBV6-5	TRBJ1-1	CASSYSKGQGTEAFF
.	TRBV6-5	TRBJ2-7	CASTRLGSEVYEQYF
.	TRBV10-2	TRBJ2-3	CASSELAPETDTQYF
.	TRBV5-6	TRBJ1-1	CASSLGGRNSEAFF
.	TRBV6-1	TRBJ1-2	CASSDMSAGILGYTF
.	TRBV27	TRBJ2-5	CASTFSGRRGETQYF
.	TRBV5-4	TRBJ2-2	CASSFRGRGTGELFF
.	TRBV11-1	TRBJ2-1	CASSSRDRASRNEQFF
.	TRBV6-4	TRBJ1-6	CASSPSPGNSPLHF
medium-sized	TRBV6-5	TRBJ1-3	CASSPTVASGNTIYF
.	TRBV20-1	TRBJ2-1	CSADRGLATYNEQFF
medium-sized	TRBV6-6	TRBJ2-1	CASSPASRTYNEQFF
medium-sized	TRBV18	TRBJ2-1	CASSPPNLAGAGEQFF
.	TRBV6-5	TRBJ1-1	CASSYLISIKPNTEAFF
.	TRBV12-3/TRBV12-4	TRBJ1-2	CASSLFGGTGSNYGYTF
medium-sized	TRBV12-3/TRBV12-4	TRBJ2-5	CASQNRGQGETQYF
medium-sized	TRBV5-4	TRBJ2-3	CASSLFVGSTDTQYF
.	TRBV12-3/TRBV12-4	TRBJ1-6	CASSLSPTGPSPLHF
medium-sized	TRBV29-1	TRBJ1-1	CSVVSPGGSPPTEAFF
.	TRBV30	TRBJ2-4	CAWSVPGANIQYF
.	TRBV19	TRBJ2-1	CASSSQGIGEQFF
medium-sized	TRBV19	TRBJ1-5	CASSVTSGTTSNQPQHF
.	TRBV10-3	TRBJ1-1	CAISGGTEAFF
medium-sized	TRBV19	TRBJ1-3	CASSRPGSGNTIYF
.	TRBV6-5	TRBJ1-1	CASSWGGERVTEAFF
.	TRBV12-3/TRBV12-4	TRBJ2-1	CASTYQLAEVGEQFF
.	TRBV20-1	TRBJ1-2	CSARPIGQGNYGYTF
.	TRBV10-1	TRBJ1-3	CATRDREHTIYF
.	TRBV6-1	TRBJ1-2	CASSESRAGGNYGYTF
medium-sized	TRBV12-3/TRBV12-4	TRBJ1-2	CASSPSGLRGYTF
.	TRBV27	TRBJ2-2	CASSSPSRANTGELFF
.	TRBV6-1	TRBJ1-2	CASSLAERGYGYTF
.	TRBV20-1	TRBJ2-7	CSASSLAGDGSYEQYF
medium-sized	TRBV27	TRBJ2-7	CASAAPAEQYF
medium-sized	TRBV27	TRBJ2-7	CASSLTAAAHSYEQYF
.	TRBV5-5	TRBJ2-4	CASSLRGLGAKNIQYF